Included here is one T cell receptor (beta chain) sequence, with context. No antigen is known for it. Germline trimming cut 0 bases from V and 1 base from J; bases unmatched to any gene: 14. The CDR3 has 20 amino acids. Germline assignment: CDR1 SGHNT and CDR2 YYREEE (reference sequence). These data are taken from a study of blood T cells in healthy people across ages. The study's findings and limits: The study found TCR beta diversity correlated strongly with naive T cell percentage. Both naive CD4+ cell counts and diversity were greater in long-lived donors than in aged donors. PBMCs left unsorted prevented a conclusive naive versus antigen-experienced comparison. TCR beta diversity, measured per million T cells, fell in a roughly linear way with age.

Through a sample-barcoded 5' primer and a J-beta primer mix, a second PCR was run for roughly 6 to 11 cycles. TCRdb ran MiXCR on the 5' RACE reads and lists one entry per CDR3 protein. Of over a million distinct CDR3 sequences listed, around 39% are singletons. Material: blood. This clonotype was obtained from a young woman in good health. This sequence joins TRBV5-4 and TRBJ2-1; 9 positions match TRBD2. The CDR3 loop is CASSLGWGLAERKSYNEQFF. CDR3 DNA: TGTGCCAGCAGCTTGGGTTGGGGACTAGCCGAAAGGAAGTCCTACAATGAGCAGTTCTTC.